This T cell receptor beta chain comes out of a study of radiation and T cells in renal cell carcinoma. Study-wide points: Top tumor clonotypes rose in blood 2 weeks post-radiation, then contracted. Without pretreatment biopsies, baseline tumor clonotype presence was undetermined.

Indicated time point: blood 4 weeks post-SBRT, at nephrectomy. The treatment: 15 Gy SBRT to primary tumor, nephrectomy 4 weeks later. Blood was sampled at baseline, 2 weeks and 4 weeks after SBRT. The patient's renal cell carcinoma had clear cell pathology. The germline V gene has CDR1 MNHEY and CDR2 SVGAGI. The length of the CDR3 is 15 residues. After removal of 5 bases from V and 4 bases from J, the junction contained 9 bases not matched to a gene. Regarding this clone: Antigen: not known.

The assay was immunoSEQ multiplex PCR, and TCRdb's table has in-frame clones only and misses some. Of around 170,000 clones listed, less than 90% are singletons. The sequenced sample was blood, obtained from a patient whose treatment included radiotherapy and nephrectomy. The origin of this receptor is a woman in her forties or fifties with renal cell carcinoma. The rearrangement links TRBV6-5 to TRBJ1-1, with 8 nucleotides matching TRBD1. In DNA form, the CDR3 reads TGTGCCAGCAGTCGGGCAGGGGGCTGGACCACTGAAGCTTTCTTT. Translation: CASSRAGGWTTEAFF.